This is a list of T cell receptor beta chains from one sample in a study of blood T cell repertoires in COVID-19. Data came from immunoSEQ multiplex PCR; TCRdb stores just in-frame clones and leaves some out. The sample carries about 100,000 clones, 60% to 85% recorded once. Material for sequencing was peripheral blood. The origin of the receptors is a woman aged 35 to 49 with acute or convalescent COVID-19. CDR3s include the opening cysteine and the closing phenylalanine or tryptophan. D genes are given only for firm matches. For some rows the clone size is stated as once, few or many, or as a class when expanded; others skip it.

abundance,v_gene,d_gene,j_gene,CDR3aa,CDR3nt
-,TRBV25-1,-,TRBJ1-6,CASSPEIGDSPLHF,TGTGCCAGCAGTCCCGAGATTGGTGATTCACCCCTCCACTTT
many,TRBV6-1,-,TRBJ1-3,CASSESGNTIYF,TGTGCCAGCAGTGAGTCAGGAAACACCATATATTTT
-,TRBV4-3,TRBD2,TRBJ2-4,CASSRQTSGGPLAKNIQYF,TGCGCCAGCAGCCGTCAGACTAGCGGGGGACCCCTAGCCAAAAACATTCAGTACTTC
-,TRBV12-3/TRBV12-4,TRBD1,TRBJ1-2,CASTGPAYGYTF,TGTGCCTCGACAGGGCCAGCCTATGGCTACACCTTC
-,TRBV18,TRBD1,TRBJ2-7,CASSAGTGVPTYEQYF,TGTGCCAGCTCAGCCGGGACAGGGGTTCCCACCTACGAGCAGTACTTC
once,TRBV30,-,TRBJ1-1,CAWSEGRGDAEAFF,TGTGCCTGGAGTGAGGGCAGGGGAGACGCTGAAGCTTTCTTT
-,TRBV7-9,TRBD1,TRBJ2-7,CASSLRQGAYEQYF,TGTGCCAGCAGCTTGCGGCAGGGGGCCTACGAGCAGTACTTC
few,TRBV4-1,-,TRBJ1-5,CASSQASNSNQPQHF,TGCGCCAGCAGCCAAGCCTCTAATAGCAATCAGCCCCAGCATTTT
-,TRBV28,-,TRBJ2-5,CASSLYGQRLLQETQYF,TGTGCCAGCAGTTTGTATGGACAGAGGCTCTTACAAGAGACCCAGTACTTC
-,TRBV18,TRBD1,TRBJ2-5,CASSPPTGTETQYF,TGTGCCAGCTCACCACCGACAGGGACAGAGACCCAGTACTTC
-,TRBV10-3,TRBD1,TRBJ1-1,CAISGTGLNTEAFF,TGTGCCATCAGCGGGACAGGGTTGAACACTGAAGCTTTCTTT
-,TRBV3-1/TRBV3-2,TRBD2,TRBJ2-1,CASSQGLAGGGEQFF,TGTGCCAGCAGCCAAGGACTAGCGGGGGGCGGTGAGCAGTTCTTC
-,TRBV7-9,TRBD1,TRBJ2-3,CASSAGQGRTDTQYF,TGTGCCAGCAGCGCGGGACAGGGACGCACAGATACGCAGTATTTT
-,TRBV18,-,TRBJ2-5,CASSLNRDETQYF,TGTGCCAGCTCACTGAACAGGGACGAGACCCAGTACTTC
-,TRBV10-2,-,TRBJ1-5,CASSEGRGGQPQHF,TGCGCCAGCAGTGAAGGCAGGGGCGGTCAGCCCCAGCATTTT
-,TRBV30,TRBD1,TRBJ2-7,CAWSLGQGIGEQYF,TGTGCCTGGAGCCTCGGACAGGGAATCGGCGAGCAGTACTTC
-,TRBV28,TRBD1,TRBJ1-3,CASNLGYRGSGNTIYF,TGTGCCAGCAACTTAGGCTACAGGGGCTCTGGAAACACCATATATTTT
-,TRBV7-3,TRBD1,TRBJ2-7,CASSLQPGQSYEQYF,TGTGCCAGCAGCCTCCAACCGGGACAGTCCTACGAGCAGTACTTC
once,TRBV11-2,TRBD1,TRBJ2-7,CASSTQGTGVYEQYF,TGTGCCAGCAGCACCCAAGGGACAGGGGTTTACGAGCAGTACTTC
-,TRBV3-1/TRBV3-2,-,TRBJ2-7,CASSQVGSSSSYEQYF,TGTGCCAGCAGCCAAGTCGGGTCTTCAAGCTCCTACGAGCAGTACTTC
few,TRBV27,-,TRBJ1-1,CASGDRTNTEAFF,TGTGCCAGCGGTGACAGGACTAACACTGAAGCTTTCTTT
-,TRBV3-1/TRBV3-2,TRBD1,TRBJ1-5,CASSQGQGPHQPQHF,TGTGCCAGCAGCCAAGGACAGGGACCTCATCAGCCCCAGCATTTT
-,TRBV5-3,TRBD1,TRBJ1-6,CARSLARGQALSDSPLHF,TGTGCCAGAAGCTTGGCCAGAGGACAGGCCTTATCGGATTCACCCCTCCACTTT
-,TRBV19,TRBD1,TRBJ2-2,CASMDRANTGELFF,TGTGCCAGTATGGACAGGGCGAACACCGGGGAGCTGTTTTTT
once,TRBV12-5,TRBD2,TRBJ2-1,CASDSTLAGGSYNEQFF,TGTGCTAGTGACTCGACCCTAGCGGGGGGGTCCTACAATGAGCAGTTCTTC
-,TRBV6-4,-,TRBJ1-6,CASSDGPDNSPLHF,TGTGCCAGCAGTGACGGGCCGGATAATTCACCCCTCCACTTT